A single sample is the source of the 14 T cell receptor beta chains below, sequenced in a study of control samples from healthy donors and cancer patients. Data came from immunoSEQ multiplex PCR; TCRdb stores just in-frame clones and leaves some out. The sample has under 450,000 clones, over 75% seen once. Sequencing was carried out using PBMCs. Receptors were obtained from a man between 35 and 55 years old with head and neck cancer.

V is TRBV19 and J is TRBJ2-1, with 7 bases identical to TRBD2. This CDR3 comprises 12 residues. Germline lookup yields CDR1 LNHDA and CDR2 SQIVND (reference sequence). V dropped 4 bases and J dropped 12; count of bases not matched to a gene: 6. The CDR3 DNA follows: TGTGCCAGTAGTAGGTCGGGAGGACCGCAGTTCTTC. Its translation is CASSRSGGPQFF. Together with reference TRBV19 and TRBJ2-1, the CDR3 gives the full variable domain: DGGITQSPKYLFRKEGQNVTLSCEQNLNHDAMYWYRQDPGQGLRLIYYSQIVNDFQKGDIAEGYSVSREKKESFPLTVTSAQKNPTAFYLCASSRSGGPQFFGPGTRLTVL.

This clone was seen once. V is TRBV28 and J is TRBJ2-7; TRBD1 agrees at 10 bases. Trimming removed 5 bases from V and 3 bases from J; junction bases left unmatched: 4. The CDR3 contains 14 residues. CDR1 is MDHEN and CDR2 is SYDVKM in the germline V gene. CDR3 loop: CASSPDRGLYEQYF. CDR3 DNA sequence: TGTGCCAGCAGTCCAGACAGGGGGCTCTACGAGCAGTACTTC.

A single count supports this clone. The chain carries TRBV6-5 and TRBJ1-1; D ambiguous. CDR1 is MNHEY and CDR2 is SVGAGI in the germline V gene. The CDR3 contains 15 residues. V lost 2 bases and J lost 4, with 14 bases in between. CDR3: CASSYLDALGTEAFF. The DNA of the CDR3 is TGTGCCAGCAGTTACCTGGACGCCCTGGGCACTGAAGCTTTCTTT.

J is TRBJ1-1 and V is TRBV29-1; weak D call: TRBD1 (5 bases). From germline, CDR1 is SQVTM and CDR2 ANQGSEA. This CDR3 has 13 amino acids. Trimming stripped 4 bases from V and 5 bases from J, with 14 bases between. As DNA, the CDR3 is TGCAGCGTTGGAGAGGGGTCGGGGACTGAAGCTTTCTTT. This encodes CSVGEGSGTEAFF.

V gene TRBV19 combines with J gene TRBJ1-4; 7 bases agree with TRBD1. The germline V gene has CDR1 LNHDA and CDR2 SQIVND (reference sequence). After removal of 4 bases from V and 4 bases from J, the junction contained 6 bases not matched to a gene. The CDR3 covers 15 residues. The CDR3 region has the DNA TGTGCCAGTAGTACCGGGGACAGTGGTAATGAAAAACTGTTTTTT. Residues: CASSTGDSGNEKLFF.

The chain is built from TRBV7-8 and TRBJ1-2, with a possible D match to TRBD1 (6 bases). Germline CDR1 and CDR2: SGHVS and FQNEAQ. CDR3 length equals 15 residues. The V end was cut by 1 base, the J end by 5 bases, with 14 bases between. CDR3 loop: CASSLGGQSKYGYTF. In DNA, the CDR3 is TGTGCCAGCAGCTTAGGTGGACAGAGCAAGTATGGCTACACCTTC. Filled out from reference TRBV7-8 and TRBJ1-2, the complete variable domain reads GAGVSQSPRYKVAKRGQDVALRCDPISGHVSLFWYQQALGQGPEFLTYFQNEAQLDKSGLPSDRFFAERPEGSVSTLKIQRTQQEDSAVYLCASSLGGQSKYGYTFGSGTRLTVV.

CDR3 in DNA: TGCGCCAGCCGCGCCGGGACAGGGGGCTACCAAGAGACCCAGTACTTC. This translates into CASRAGTGGYQETQYF. The rearrangement joins TRBV5-1 to TRBJ2-5; 12 bases agree with TRBD1. V trimming: 7 bases; J trimming: 0 bases; junction bases outside the gene matches: 7. Germline values: CDR1 SGHRS, CDR2 YFSETQ. The length of the CDR3 is 16 residues.

Only a few counts were recorded for this clone. This sequence joins TRBV7-9 and TRBJ2-3; 10 nucleotides align to TRBD2. Germline V gives CDR1 SEHNR, CDR2 FQNEAQ (reference sequence). The CDR3 is made up of 14 amino acids. Trimming cost V 5 bases and J 2 bases; bases outside gene matches: 1. DNA for the CDR3: TGTGCCAGCAGCACTAGCGGGAACACAGATACGCAGTATTTT. This gives the protein CASSTSGNTDTQYF.

Only one count was recorded for this clone. The chain is built from TRBV3-1 (or the pseudogene TRBV3-2) and TRBJ1-5; D not certain. Germline assignment: CDR1 LGHDT and CDR2 YNNKEL (reference sequence). The CDR3 spans 13 residues. V dropped 1 base and J dropped 5 bases, with 6 bases sitting between them. The CDR3 DNA sequence: TGTGCCAGCAGCCAAGGCCCCGATCAGCCCCAGCATTTT. Protein sequence: CASSQGPDQPQHF.

In the case of this clone: The same CDR3 also results from other DNA sequences found in this sample. The chain employs TRBV19 and TRBJ1-1; D not certain. The germline V gene has CDR1 LNHDA and CDR2 SQIVND (reference sequence). CDR3 length equals 13 residues. V lost 3 bases and J lost 1, with 6 bases in between. The CDR3 region has the DNA TGTGCCAGTAGTATTGGTTGGAACACTGAAGCTTTCTTT. Translating it yields CASSIGWNTEAFF.

This chain's CDR3 is CASSVTGFGTDTQYF. The CDR3 bases are TGCGCCAGCAGCGTCACAGGGTTTGGCACAGATACGCAGTATTTT. The chain has TRBV5-1 and TRBJ2-3; D is possibly TRBD1 (6 bases). The CDR3 sequence is 15 residues long. With 4 bases removed from V and 1 base from J, the gap between germline ends came to 13 bases. Germline V gene sequence: CDR1 SGHRS, CDR2 YFSETQ.

This clone was counted a single time. J is TRBJ2-7 and V is TRBV30; D not certain. V was trimmed by 3 bases and J by 5 bases, leaving 14 bases between them. CDR1 is GTSNPN, CDR2 SVGIG, per germline (reference sequence). The CDR3 spans 13 residues. This CDR3 reads CAWRLVPTHEQYF. CDR3 nucleotides: TGTGCCTGGAGGTTAGTCCCCACCCACGAGCAGTACTTC.

The chain recombines TRBV3-1 (or the pseudogene TRBV3-2) with TRBJ2-5; TRBD1 matches 9 bases. The CDR3 is 14 amino acids. Germline V lookup: CDR1 LGHDT, CDR2 YNNKEL (reference sequence). The V gene end was trimmed by 4 bases and the J gene end by 5 bases; junction bases not matched to a gene: 5. The CDR3 DNA follows: TGTGCCAGCAGCCGGGACAGGGTGGGGGAGACCCAGTACTTC. It translates to CASSRDRVGETQYF.

This sequence joins TRBV6-6 and TRBJ2-3; the match to TRBD2 covers 7 bases. CDR1 and CDR2 from the germline V gene are MNHNY and SVGAGI (reference sequence). With V trimmed by 5 bases and J by 2 bases, 4 bases remained unmatched. The CDR3 extends over 14 amino acids. CDR3 coding DNA: TGTGCCAGCAGTCGCGGGGGACCCACAGATACGCAGTATTTT. This sequence encodes CASSRGGPTDTQYF.